The 15 T cell receptor beta chains listed next were all sequenced from one sample in a study of PD-L1 blockade in urothelial cancer. Produced via immunoSEQ multiplex PCR; TCRdb's table is partial and in-frame only. Among some 30,000 clones listed, about 87% were seen once. The source material was PBMCs, sampled around atezolizumab (anti-PD-L1) treatment. The receptors derive from a man aged 45-65 years with urothelial cancer.

This clone was counted a few times. The J gene is TRBJ1-5, the V gene TRBV2; D gene uncertain. Trimming stripped 8 bases from V and 0 bases from J, with 29 bases between. CDR3 length equals 20 residues. Germline values: CDR1 SNHLY, CDR2 FYNNEI. The chain's CDR3 is CASGNQFTLNGDYSNQPQHF. Here the CDR3 DNA reads TGTGCCAGCGGTAATCAATTCACCCTAAATGGAGACTATAGCAATCAGCCCCAGCATTTT.

The V call is TRBV30, the J call TRBJ1-4, with 7 nucleotides matching TRBD1. The CDR3 length is 16 residues. V dropped 0 bases and J dropped 7; count of bases not matched to a gene: 11. CDR1 and CDR2 (germline): GTSNPN, SVGIG (reference sequence). CDR3 sequence (DNA): TGTGCCTGGAGTGTACGGGGCCAGGGGGTGGGTGAAAAACTGTTTTTT. Amino acids: CAWSVRGQGVGEKLFF.

A few counts support this clone. The chain is built from TRBV10-3 and TRBJ1-4; 12 bases are a match to TRBD1. This CDR3 is built from 15 residues. The junction had 2 bases not matched to a gene; V was cut back by 2 bases and J by 7 bases. Germline CDR1 and CDR2: ENHRY and SYGVKD. The CDR3 DNA sequence: TGTGCCATCAGTGAGAGGGGACAGGGGGCTGAAAAACTGTTTTTT. Protein: CAISERGQGAEKLFF.

V usage is TRBV6-5 and J usage is TRBJ1-1; possible D gene TRBD1, 6 bases. The CDR3 sequence is 13 residues long. Germline CDR1 reads MNHEY; CDR2 reads SVGAGI. Trimming took off 7 bases at V and 7 bases at J, with 16 bases between the two ends. The CDR3 DNA is TGTGCCAGCAATCGACGGGGGGCGCGTGAAGCTTTCTTT. As protein: CASNRRGAREAFF.

The CDR3: CAGRTSGFSNEQFF. As DNA, the CDR3 is TGTGCCGGTCGGACTAGCGGGTTTTCTAACGAGCAGTTCTTC. This chain links TRBV6-6 with TRBJ2-1; 11 bases are a match to TRBD2. Germline lookup yields CDR1 MNHNY and CDR2 SVGAGI (reference sequence). The trim removed 11 bases at V and 10 bases at J, leaving 13 bases unmatched. The CDR3 runs to 14 residues.

This rearrangement joins TRBV10-2 to TRBJ1-2; no reliable D call. CDR3 length: 11 amino acids. Germline CDR1 is WSHSY and CDR2 is SAAADI. Trimming cost V 6 bases and J 2 bases, with 4 bases left between them. CDR3 bases: TGCGCCAGCAGAGCCAACTATGGCTACACCTTC. Protein: CASRANYGYTF.

The chain is built from TRBV19 and TRBJ2-7, with D perhaps matching TRBD2 (7 bases). V was shortened by 4 bases and J by 2 bases, with 21 bases between the two germline ends. Germline V gene sequence: CDR1 LNHDA, CDR2 SQIVND (reference sequence). The CDR3 length is 17 residues. The CDR3 reads CASSTEGGGFGTYEQYF. The CDR3 DNA reads TGTGCCAGTAGTACAGAAGGGGGGGGTTTTGGGACCTACGAGCAGTACTTC.

The chain uses TRBV5-8 and TRBJ2-7; D might be TRBD2 (5 bases). CDR1 and CDR2 from the germline V gene are SGHTS and YDEGEE. The CDR3 sequence is 15 residues long. V dropped 5 bases and J dropped 1 base, with 16 bases sitting between them. The CDR3 protein is CASRLGLLESYEQYF. CDR3 DNA: TGTGCCAGCAGACTAGGACTGCTGGAGTCCTACGAGCAGTACTTC.

This chain joins TRBV13 and TRBJ2-1; 8 nucleotides line up with TRBD2. The junction had 15 bases not matched to a gene; V was cut back by 2 bases and J by 0 bases. Per the germline V gene, CDR1 is PRHDT and CDR2 is FYEKMQ (reference sequence). The CDR3 extends over 20 amino acids. The CDR3: CASSLYGRTRGRSSYNEQFF. CDR3 nucleotides: TGTGCCAGCAGCTTATATGGCAGGACCCGCGGGAGGAGCTCCTACAATGAGCAGTTCTTC.

The chain couples TRBV12-5 to TRBJ1-1; perhaps TRBD1 as D (6 bases). V was pared by 3 bases and J by 2 bases, with 13 bases between. The CDR3 has 15 residues. CDR1 is LGHNT, CDR2 FRNRAP, per germline. DNA of the CDR3: TGTGCTAGTGGTTTAGGGCAGGGGCGAAACACTGAAGCTTTCTTT. It yields the protein CASGLGQGRNTEAFF.

The J gene is TRBJ1-2, the V gene TRBV27; 12 bases map to TRBD1. Germline V gives CDR1 MNHEY, CDR2 SMNVEV (reference sequence). The V and J ends lost 5 bases and 4 bases, in that order; junction bases with no gene match: 5. The CDR3 spans 15 residues. CDR3: CASSPGQGAGYGYTF. As DNA, the CDR3 is TGTGCCAGCAGTCCGGGACAGGGGGCGGGCTATGGCTACACCTTC.

The rearrangement links TRBV10-2 to TRBJ2-7; TRBD2 matches 7 bases. The germline V gene has CDR1 WSHSY and CDR2 SAAADI. The junction had 3 bases not matched to a gene; V was cut back by 4 bases and J by 3 bases. This CDR3 spans 13 amino acids. The CDR3 DNA is TGCGCCAGCAGTGTAAGCGGGAACTACGAGCAGTACTTC. Translating it yields CASSVSGNYEQYF.

This rearrangement joins TRBV27 to TRBJ2-3; tentatively, D is TRBD2 (6 bases). Germline CDR1 is MNHEY and CDR2 is SMNVEV (reference sequence). The CDR3 length is 13 residues. With 0 bases removed from V and 5 bases from J, the gap between germline ends came to 6 bases. The DNA of the CDR3 is TGTGCCAGCAGTTTATCCGGGGGAGATACGCAGTATTTT. It specifies CASSLSGGDTQYF.

The chain carries TRBV19 and TRBJ2-7; possibly TRBD1 for D (5 bases). Deletions cut 1 base from V and 3 bases from J, with 7 bases between. CDR3 size: 13 residues. Per the germline V gene, CDR1 is LNHDA and CDR2 is SQIVND (reference sequence). The CDR3 nucleotides read TGTGCCAGTAGTATAGGACAGAACTACGAGCAGTACTTC. Translated, it gives CASSIGQNYEQYF.

The chain combines TRBV30 with TRBJ1-5, with D perhaps matching TRBD1 (6 bases). Germline loops: CDR1 GTSNPN, CDR2 SVGIG (reference sequence). Trimming left V 2 bases short and J 4 bases short, with 9 bases between. The CDR3 is 13 amino acids. The CDR3 sequence is CAWSRDINQPQHF. Written as DNA, the CDR3 is TGTGCCTGGAGTCGGGACATTAATCAGCCCCAGCATTTT.